This TCR beta chain was sequenced during a study of T cells after yellow fever vaccination. Overall study results and limits: Weaker in magnitude, the secondary response showed a faster peak on day 5 versus 15.

Each CDR3 protein is one row after TCRdb ran MiXCR on the 5' RACE reads. This table holds 150,000 to 200,000 distinct CDR3 sequences, approximately 6% found once. The ends were cut back, 4 bases at V and 8 bases at J, with 20 bases in the middle. Germline assignment: CDR1 LGHNA and CDR2 YSLEER. CDR3 size: 16 residues. This clonotype was detected only a few times. Its antigen is still unknown. This specimen was CD4+ T cells sorted from PBMCs, taken on the day of the first yellow fever vaccination. This TCR derives from a man aged 18 to 30 who received the YFV17D yellow fever vaccine. The chain uses TRBV4-3 and TRBJ1-4; D is perhaps TRBD1 (5 bases). The CDR3 DNA sequence: TGCGCCAGCAGCCGTAGGCACGGGGGTAGAAACGAAAAACTGTTTTTT. Its protein is CASSRRHGGRNEKLFF.